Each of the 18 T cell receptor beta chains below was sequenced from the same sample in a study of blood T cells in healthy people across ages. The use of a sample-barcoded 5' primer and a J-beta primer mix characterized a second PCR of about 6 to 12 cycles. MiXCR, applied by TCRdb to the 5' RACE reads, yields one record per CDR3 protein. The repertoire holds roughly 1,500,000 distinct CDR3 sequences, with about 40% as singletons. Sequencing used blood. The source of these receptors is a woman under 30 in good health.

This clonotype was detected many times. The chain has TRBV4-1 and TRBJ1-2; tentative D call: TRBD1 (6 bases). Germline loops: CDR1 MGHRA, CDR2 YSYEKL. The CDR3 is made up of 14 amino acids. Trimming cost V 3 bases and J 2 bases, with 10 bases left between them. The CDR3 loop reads CASSQETGNYGYTF. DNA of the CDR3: TGCGCCAGCAGCCAGGAGACAGGCAACTATGGCTACACCTTC.

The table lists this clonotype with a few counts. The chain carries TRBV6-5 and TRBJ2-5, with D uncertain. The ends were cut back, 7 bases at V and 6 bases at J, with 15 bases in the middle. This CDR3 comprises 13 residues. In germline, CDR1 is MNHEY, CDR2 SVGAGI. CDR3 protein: CASTTYGAQTQYF. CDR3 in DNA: TGTGCCAGCACCACCTATGGCGCGCAGACCCAGTACTTC.

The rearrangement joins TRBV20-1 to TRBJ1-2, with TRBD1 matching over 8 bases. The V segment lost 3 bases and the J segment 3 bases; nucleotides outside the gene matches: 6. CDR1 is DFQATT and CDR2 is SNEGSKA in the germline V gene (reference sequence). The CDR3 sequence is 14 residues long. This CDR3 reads CSARSRGHHYGYTF. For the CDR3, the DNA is TGCAGTGCTAGGAGCAGGGGGCATCACTATGGCTACACCTTC.

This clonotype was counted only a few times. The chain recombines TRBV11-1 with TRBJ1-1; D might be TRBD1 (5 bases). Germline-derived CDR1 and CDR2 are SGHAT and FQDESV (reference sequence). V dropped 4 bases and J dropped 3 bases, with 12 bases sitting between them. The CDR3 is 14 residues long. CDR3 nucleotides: TGTGCCAGCAGCTCAACTCTACAGGACACTGAAGCTTTCTTT. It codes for CASSSTLQDTEAFF.

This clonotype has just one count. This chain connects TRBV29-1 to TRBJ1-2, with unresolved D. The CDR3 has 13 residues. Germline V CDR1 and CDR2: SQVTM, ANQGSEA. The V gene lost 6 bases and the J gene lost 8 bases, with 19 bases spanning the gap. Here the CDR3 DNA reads TGCAGCGTGAAGGAGTTGGGAGGTGCCGGCTACACCTTC. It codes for CSVKELGGAGYTF.

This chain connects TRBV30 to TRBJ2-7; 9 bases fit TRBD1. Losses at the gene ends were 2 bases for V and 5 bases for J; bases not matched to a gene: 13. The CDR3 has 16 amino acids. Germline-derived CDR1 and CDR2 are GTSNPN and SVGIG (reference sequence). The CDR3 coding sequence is TGTGCCTGGAGTAGGAAGGACAGGGGAATTTTGGACGAGCAGTACTTC. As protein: CAWSRKDRGILDEQYF.

CDR3 sequence (DNA): TGTGCCAGCAGCTTAGCTCTAGCGGGAGTGCTGGGTGAGCAGTTCTTC. Translation gives CASSLALAGVLGEQFF. The chain carries TRBV11-2 and TRBJ2-1; 10 nucleotides line up with TRBD2. From germline, CDR1 is SGHAT and CDR2 FQNNGV. The CDR3 is made up of 16 amino acids. J gave up 9 bases and V 1 base, and 9 bases lay outside the gene matches.

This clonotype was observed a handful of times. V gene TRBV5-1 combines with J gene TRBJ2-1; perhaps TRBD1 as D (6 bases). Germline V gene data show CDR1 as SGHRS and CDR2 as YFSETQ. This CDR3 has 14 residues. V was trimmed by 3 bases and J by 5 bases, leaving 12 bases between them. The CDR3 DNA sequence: TGCGCCAGCAGCTCCACCGGGACAAACAATGAGCAGTTCTTC. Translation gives CASSSTGTNNEQFF.

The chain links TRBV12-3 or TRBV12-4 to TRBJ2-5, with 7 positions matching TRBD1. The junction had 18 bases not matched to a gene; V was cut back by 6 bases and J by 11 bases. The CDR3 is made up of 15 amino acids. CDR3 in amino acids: CASSLTGTEWDEQYF. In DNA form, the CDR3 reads TGTGCCAGCAGCCTAACCGGGACAGAGTGGGATGAGCAGTACTTC.

DNA of the CDR3: TGTGCCAGCAGTGATTGGGCAACTAATGAAAAACTGTTTTTT. This encodes CASSDWATNEKLFF. The V and J genes are TRBV25-1 and TRBJ1-4; D remains ambiguous. V dropped 3 bases and J dropped 0 bases, with 5 bases sitting between them. The CDR3 is 14 amino acids. CDR1 is MGHDK, CDR2 SYGVNS, per germline.

CDR3 region: CASSKGYSPRSYNEQFF. The CDR3 DNA follows: TGTGCCAGCAGCAAAGGGTACAGCCCGCGGTCCTACAATGAGCAGTTCTTC. The chain has TRBV21-1 and TRBJ2-1; TRBD2 was called by the table and not checked on the DNA. TRBV21-1 is a listed pseudogene. CDR3 size: 17 residues.

CDR3 protein: CASSVRSGREQGPADTQYF. CDR3 nucleotides: TGTGCCAGCAGCGTAAGGTCTGGGAGGGAACAGGGGCCGGCAGATACGCAGTATTTT. The genes are TRBV9 and TRBJ2-3; either TRBD1 or TRBD2 may fit D (7 bases each). The germline gives CDR1 SGDLS, CDR2 YYNGEE. Trimming left V 1 base short and J 4 bases short, with 25 bases between. This CDR3 region has 19 residues. Full variable domain (outside the CDR3, taken from reference TRBV9 and TRBJ2-3): DSGVTQTPKHLITATGQRVTLRCSPRSGDLSVYWYQQSLDQGLQFLIQYYNGEERAKGNILERFSAQQFPDLHSELNLSSLELGDSALYFCASSVRSGREQGPADTQYFGPGTRLTVL.

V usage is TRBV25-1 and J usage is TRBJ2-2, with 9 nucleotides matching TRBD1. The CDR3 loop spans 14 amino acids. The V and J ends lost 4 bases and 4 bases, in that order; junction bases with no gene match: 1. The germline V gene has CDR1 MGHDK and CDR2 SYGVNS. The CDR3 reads CASSATGGTGELFF. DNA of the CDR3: TGTGCCAGCAGTGCGACAGGGGGCACCGGGGAGCTGTTTTTT. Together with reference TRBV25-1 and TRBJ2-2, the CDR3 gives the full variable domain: EADIYQTPRYLVIGTGKKITLECSQTMGHDKMYWYQQDPGMELHLIHYSYGVNSTEKGDLSSESTVSRIRTEHFPLTLESARPSHTSQYLCASSATGGTGELFFGEGSRLTVL.

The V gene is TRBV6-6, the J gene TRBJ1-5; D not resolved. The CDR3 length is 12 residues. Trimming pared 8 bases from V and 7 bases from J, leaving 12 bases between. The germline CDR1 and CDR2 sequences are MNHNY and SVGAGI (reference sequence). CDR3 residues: CASQPGRQPQHF. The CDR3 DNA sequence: TGTGCCAGCCAACCAGGAAGGCAGCCCCAGCATTTT.

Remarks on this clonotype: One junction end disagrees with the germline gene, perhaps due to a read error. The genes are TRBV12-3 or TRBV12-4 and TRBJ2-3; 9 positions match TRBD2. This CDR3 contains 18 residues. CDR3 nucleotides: TGTGTCAGCAGGGCCCAGTTAGGCGGGAGGGCCGGCGGAGATACGCAGTATTTT. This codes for CVSRAQLGGRAGGDTQYF.

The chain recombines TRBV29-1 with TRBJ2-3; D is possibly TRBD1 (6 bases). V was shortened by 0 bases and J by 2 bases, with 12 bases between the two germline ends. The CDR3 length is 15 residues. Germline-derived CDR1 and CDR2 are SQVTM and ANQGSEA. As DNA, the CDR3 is TGCAGCGTTGAAGATCGGACAGCCACCACAGATACGCAGTATTTT. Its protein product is CSVEDRTATTDTQYF.

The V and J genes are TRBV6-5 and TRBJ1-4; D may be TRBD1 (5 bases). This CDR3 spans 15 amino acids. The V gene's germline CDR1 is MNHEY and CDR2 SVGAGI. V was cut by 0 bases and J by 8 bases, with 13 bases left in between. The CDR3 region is CASSYSEGFGEKLFF. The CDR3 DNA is TGTGCCAGCAGTTACTCTGAGGGGTTTGGGGAAAAACTGTTTTTT.

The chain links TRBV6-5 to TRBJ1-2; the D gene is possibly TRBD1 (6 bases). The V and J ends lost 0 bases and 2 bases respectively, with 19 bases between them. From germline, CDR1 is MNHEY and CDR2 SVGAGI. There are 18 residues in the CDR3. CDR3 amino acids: CASSYSTPLQGWNYGYTF. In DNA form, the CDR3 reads TGTGCCAGCAGTTACTCGACGCCCCTACAGGGATGGAACTATGGCTACACCTTC.